Listed below are T cell receptor beta chains from one sample, sequenced in a study of T cell clones after liver transplantation. Generated by immunoSEQ multiplex PCR, the TCRdb table keeps only in-frame clones and is missing some. Here the sample spans around 76,000 clones, roughly 80% being singletons. The source material was CD4+ T cells from blood, sampled 12 months after liver transplant. The receptors stem from a human patient who received a liver transplant. Some T cells may have come from the graft donor. The CDR3 runs from the conserved cysteine through the conserved F or W. A D gene is named only where the DNA matches it firmly. Not every row has a clone size; where given, it reads once, few, many or a size class.

j_gene: TRBJ1-5; v_gene: TRBV2; abundance: NA; d_gene: NA; CDR3nt: TGTGCCAGCAGTGGCCAACAGGGTCGGAGCAATCAGCCCCAGCATTTT; CDR3aa: CASSGQQGRSNQPQHF
j_gene: TRBJ1-4; v_gene: TRBV2; abundance: NA; d_gene: TRBD1; CDR3nt: TGTGCCAGCAGTACCCAAGGACAGGGCCAGGGTGAAAAACTGTTTTTT; CDR3aa: CASSTQGQGQGEKLFF
j_gene: TRBJ1-5; v_gene: TRBV10-2; abundance: NA; d_gene: NA; CDR3nt: TGCGCCAGCAGCAAGACAGGCCGGGATCAGCCCCAGCATTTT; CDR3aa: CASSKTGRDQPQHF
j_gene: TRBJ2-7; v_gene: TRBV28; abundance: NA; d_gene: NA; CDR3nt: TGTGCCAGCAGTAACCCTGGGACGGTCTACGAGCAGTACTTC; CDR3aa: CASSNPGTVYEQYF
j_gene: TRBJ2-3; v_gene: TRBV27; abundance: NA; d_gene: TRBD1; CDR3nt: TGTGCCAGCAGTTCCCGGGACAGGGTCACAGATACGCAGTATTTT; CDR3aa: CASSSRDRVTDTQYF
j_gene: TRBJ2-1; v_gene: TRBV4-1; abundance: NA; d_gene: NA; CDR3nt: TGCGCCAGCAGCCCCCCCCCAGGGGTCGGGGGTGAGCAGTTCTTC; CDR3aa: CASSPPPGVGGEQFF
j_gene: TRBJ2-5; v_gene: TRBV6-1; abundance: NA; d_gene: TRBD2; CDR3nt: TGTGCCAGCAGTCGCACTAGCGGGAGAAGAGAGACCCAGTACTTC; CDR3aa: CASSRTSGRRETQYF
j_gene: TRBJ2-1; v_gene: TRBV5-4; abundance: NA; d_gene: TRBD2; CDR3nt: TGTGCCAGCAGCTTGGGCGGGAGAAATCACAATGAGCAGTTCTTC; CDR3aa: CASSLGGRNHNEQFF
j_gene: TRBJ1-5; v_gene: TRBV7-2; abundance: NA; d_gene: TRBD1; CDR3nt: TGTGCCAGCAGCTTGACAGGGACAGGGAATCAGCCCCAGCATTTT; CDR3aa: CASSLTGTGNQPQHF
j_gene: TRBJ2-7; v_gene: TRBV13; abundance: NA; d_gene: TRBD2; CDR3nt: TGTGCCAGCAGCTTCGGGAGGAGCTCCTACGAGCAGTACTTC; CDR3aa: CASSFGRSSYEQYF
j_gene: TRBJ1-4; v_gene: TRBV5-4; abundance: NA; d_gene: NA; CDR3nt: TGTGCCAGCAGCCAAGGGCCGGGGGGACATGAAAAACTGTTTTTT; CDR3aa: CASSQGPGGHEKLFF
j_gene: TRBJ1-1; v_gene: TRBV7-2; abundance: NA; d_gene: TRBD1; CDR3nt: TGTGCCAGCAGCTTATACCAGGGGGAGACTGAAGCTTTCTTT; CDR3aa: CASSLYQGETEAFF
j_gene: TRBJ2-7; v_gene: TRBV28; abundance: NA; d_gene: NA; CDR3nt: TGTGCCAGCAGTTCCCCTGGAGTAGCGACCTACGAGCAGTACTTC; CDR3aa: CASSSPGVATYEQYF
j_gene: TRBJ1-1; v_gene: TRBV28; abundance: NA; d_gene: NA; CDR3nt: TGTGCCAGCAGTTTCGATTTAGGGAATTTGGGCACTGAAGCTTTCTTT; CDR3aa: CASSFDLGNLGTEAFF
j_gene: TRBJ2-7; v_gene: TRBV28; abundance: NA; d_gene: NA; CDR3nt: TGTGCCAGCAGTGTATGGGGGGACAGACTATACGAGCAGTACTTC; CDR3aa: CASSVWGDRLYEQYF
j_gene: TRBJ1-1; v_gene: TRBV30; abundance: few; d_gene: NA; CDR3nt: TGTGCCTGGAGTGGGGAATTTGACACTGAAGCTTTCTTT; CDR3aa: CAWSGEFDTEAFF
j_gene: TRBJ1-2; v_gene: TRBV9; abundance: NA; d_gene: NA; CDR3nt: TGTGCCAGCAGCGGGGGCCTCCTCTATGGCTACACCTTC; CDR3aa: CASSGGLLYGYTF
j_gene: TRBJ2-7; v_gene: TRBV11-2; abundance: few; d_gene: NA; CDR3nt: TGTGCCAGCAGCTCCGTGCGCAGAGCCACCTACGAGCAGTACTTC; CDR3aa: CASSSVRRATYEQYF
j_gene: TRBJ1-1; v_gene: TRBV11-3; abundance: NA; d_gene: NA; CDR3nt: TGTGCCAGCAGCGTCCGGCTGAACACTGAAGCTTTCTTT; CDR3aa: CASSVRLNTEAFF
j_gene: TRBJ1-2; v_gene: TRBV19; abundance: NA; d_gene: NA; CDR3nt: TGTGCCAGTAGAACCTCTCACGTCGGCAGGTTCTTTAACTATGGCTACACCTTC; CDR3aa: CASRTSHVGRFFNYGYTF
j_gene: TRBJ2-5; v_gene: TRBV4-2; abundance: NA; d_gene: TRBD1; CDR3nt: TGTGCCAGCAGCCAAGATCGGCAGGGGGCTGGGACCCAGTACTTC; CDR3aa: CASSQDRQGAGTQYF
j_gene: TRBJ1-1; v_gene: TRBV28; abundance: NA; d_gene: NA; CDR3nt: TGTGCCAGCAGTTTCGGGCGGCACCTTGAAGCTTTCTTT; CDR3aa: CASSFGRHLEAFF
j_gene: TRBJ2-1; v_gene: TRBV7-2; abundance: NA; d_gene: NA; CDR3nt: TGTGCCAGCAGCTCCTCCTCGAACATCTACAATGAGCAGTTCTTC; CDR3aa: CASSSSSNIYNEQFF
j_gene: TRBJ1-4; v_gene: TRBV5-1; abundance: NA; d_gene: NA; CDR3nt: TGCGCCAGCAGACACAGACGGGGCCCTAATGAAAAACTGTTTTTT; CDR3aa: CASRHRRGPNEKLFF
j_gene: TRBJ1-1; v_gene: TRBV28; abundance: NA; d_gene: NA; CDR3nt: TGTGCCAGCAGTTTATTTCCAGGGTTAGGGAACACTGAAGCTTTCTTT; CDR3aa: CASSLFPGLGNTEAFF
j_gene: TRBJ2-7; v_gene: TRBV28; abundance: NA; d_gene: TRBD2; CDR3nt: TGTGCCAGCACCCTCCCGGGGGGAGGAACCTACGAGCAGTACTTC; CDR3aa: CASTLPGGGTYEQYF
j_gene: TRBJ1-2; v_gene: TRBV5-4; abundance: NA; d_gene: NA; CDR3nt: TGTGCCAGCAGCTTCAGCAACAGGGTAGAAGCTAACTATGGCTACACCTTC; CDR3aa: CASSFSNRVEANYGYTF
j_gene: TRBJ2-5; v_gene: TRBV10-1; abundance: NA; d_gene: TRBD2; CDR3nt: TGCGCCAGCAGTGAGGTAGCGGGAGGGCCGCGAGAGACCCAGTACTTC; CDR3aa: CASSEVAGGPRETQYF
j_gene: TRBJ1-1; v_gene: TRBV28; abundance: NA; d_gene: TRBD1; CDR3nt: TGTGCCAGCAGCCCAGGGGGAGAAAGGGGGAGCACTGAAGCTTTCTTT; CDR3aa: CASSPGGERGSTEAFF
j_gene: TRBJ2-5; v_gene: TRBV6-1; abundance: NA; d_gene: NA; CDR3nt: TGTGCCAGCCGCAGGGACGGCAATCAAGAGACCCAGTACTTC; CDR3aa: CASRRDGNQETQYF
j_gene: TRBJ2-7; v_gene: TRBV5-1; abundance: NA; d_gene: NA; CDR3nt: TGCGCCAGCAGCTCCGGCTGGGGTACTAAGAAGAGCTCCTACGAGCAGTACTTC; CDR3aa: CASSSGWGTKKSSYEQYF
j_gene: TRBJ2-7; v_gene: TRBV28; abundance: NA; d_gene: TRBD2; CDR3nt: TGTGCCAGCAGTTTAGGGACTAACCCCTACGAGCAGTACTTC; CDR3aa: CASSLGTNPYEQYF
j_gene: TRBJ2-1; v_gene: TRBV6-1; abundance: NA; d_gene: TRBD2; CDR3nt: TGTGCCAGCAGCTCAGGGGCTAGCGGGAGCAATGAGCAGTTCTTC; CDR3aa: CASSSGASGSNEQFF
j_gene: TRBJ1-5; v_gene: TRBV5-1; abundance: NA; d_gene: NA; CDR3nt: TGCGCCAGCAGCTTGGGTCCCGAAATACAGCCCCAGCATTTT; CDR3aa: CASSLGPEIQPQHF